This T cell receptor (beta chain) is drawn from a study of brain T cells in children with intractable seizures. Study-level points and caveats: Viral specificity was inferred only from CDR3 similarity; HCMV serostatus was unknown. Pre- and post-surgery blood differed in depth, so pre-surgery absences may be undersampling.

Time point here: blood from clinic visit 5 months post-surgery; TSC patient then seizure free. Only cases whose brain tissue showed the highest T cell transcript signatures were sequenced. At least one anti-epileptic drug was given before surgery. A word on this clone: As yet, its antigen is unknown.

The germline V and J ends were trimmed by 1 base and 0 bases, with 7 bases remaining between them. The CDR3 contains 15 residues. The germline V gene has CDR1 MNHNS and CDR2 SASEGT. The assay was immunoSEQ multiplex PCR, and TCRdb's table has in-frame clones only and misses some. This table holds 340,000 or so clones, roughly 92% found once. The V gene is TRBV6-1, the J gene TRBJ1-5; D uncertain. The sequence was obtained from a boy in the first two years of life with tuberous sclerosis and intractable seizures. The sample was peripheral blood, taken less than 6 months after surgery. The CDR3 nucleotides read TGTGCCAGCAGTGAAGGGGCGCATAGCAATCAGCCCCAGCATTTT. It encodes CASSEGAHSNQPQHF.